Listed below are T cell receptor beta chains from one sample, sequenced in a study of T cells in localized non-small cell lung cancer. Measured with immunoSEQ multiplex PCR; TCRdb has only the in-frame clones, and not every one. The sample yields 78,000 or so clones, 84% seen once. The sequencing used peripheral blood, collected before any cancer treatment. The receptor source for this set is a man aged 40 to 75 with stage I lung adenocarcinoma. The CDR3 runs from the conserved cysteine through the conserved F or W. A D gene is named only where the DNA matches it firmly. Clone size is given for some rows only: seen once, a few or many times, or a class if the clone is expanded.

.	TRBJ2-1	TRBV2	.	CAPGSPNEQFF	TGTGCCCCAGGGAGTCCGAATGAGCAGTTCTTC
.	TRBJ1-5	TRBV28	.	CASRETGPQHF	TGTGCCAGCAGAGAGACAGGGCCCCAGCATTTT
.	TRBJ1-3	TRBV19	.	CASSMVPGPPGNTIYF	TGTGCCAGTAGTATGGTCCCGGGCCCCCCTGGAAACACCATATATTTT
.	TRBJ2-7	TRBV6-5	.	CASSRKGREQYF	TGTGCCAGCAGCCGGAAGGGTCGCGAGCAGTACTTC
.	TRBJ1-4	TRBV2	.	CASSEVNGPNEKLFF	TGTGCCAGCAGTGAAGTCAACGGACCTAATGAAAAACTGTTTTTT
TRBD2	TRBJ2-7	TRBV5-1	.	CASSFSGVAYEQYF	TGCGCCAGCAGCTTTAGCGGGGTCGCCTACGAGCAGTACTTC
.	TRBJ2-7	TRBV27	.	CASSLYPWDEQYF	TGTGCCAGCAGTCTCTACCCCTGGGACGAGCAGTACTTC
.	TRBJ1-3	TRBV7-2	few	CASSFTPSGNTIYF	TGTGCCAGCAGCTTCACACCCTCTGGAAACACCATATATTTT
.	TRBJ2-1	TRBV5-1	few	CASRGYNEQFF	TGCGCCAGCAGAGGGTACAATGAGCAGTTCTTC
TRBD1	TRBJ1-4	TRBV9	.	CASSARLSGTVNEKLFF	TGTGCCAGCAGCGCGCGGCTCAGCGGGACAGTTAATGAAAAACTGTTTTTT
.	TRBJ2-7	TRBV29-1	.	CSVEPRQGYEQYF	TGCAGCGTTGAACCTCGGCAGGGCTACGAGCAGTACTTC
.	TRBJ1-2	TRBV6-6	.	CASLIGGVGNYGYTF	TGTGCCAGCCTAATAGGAGGGGTAGGGAACTATGGCTACACCTTC
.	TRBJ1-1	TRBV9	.	CASSVGDHLNTEAFF	TGTGCCAGCAGCGTAGGAGACCACCTGAACACTGAAGCTTTCTTT
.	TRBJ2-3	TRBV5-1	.	CASSSQGDTQYF	TGCGCCAGCAGTTCTCAAGGAGATACGCAGTATTTT
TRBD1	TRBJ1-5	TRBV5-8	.	CASSLEGGIDSNQPQHF	TGTGCCAGCAGCTTGGAAGGGGGCATAGATAGCAATCAGCCCCAGCATTTT
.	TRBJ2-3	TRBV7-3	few	CASSSQTAYSTDTQYF	TGTGCCAGCAGCTCCCAGACAGCCTATAGCACAGATACGCAGTATTTT
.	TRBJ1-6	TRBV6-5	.	CASSYSVLDNSPLHF	TGTGCCAGCAGTTACTCGGTCTTGGATAATTCACCCCTCCACTTT
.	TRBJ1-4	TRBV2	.	CASSGNRAGEKLFF	TGTGCCAGCAGTGGGAACAGGGCGGGTGAAAAACTGTTTTTT